Below, one T cell receptor (beta chain) is given with its context. The data derive from a study of T-cell reconstitution after alpha-beta-depleted transplantation in children. This CDR3 contains 13 residues. Trimming took off 8 bases at V and 2 bases at J, with 13 bases between the two ends. Germline CDR1 reads SNHLY; CDR2 reads FYNNEI. Unique molecular identifiers were built into the TCRbeta library. TCRdb re-called the PCR reads with MiXCR, one entry per CDR3 protein. The sample carries some 280,000 distinct CDR3 sequences, about a tenth recorded once. The sequenced sample was PBMCs from the stem cell graft donor, obtained from the stem cell graft. The chain employs TRBV2 and TRBJ2-7; D is possibly TRBD1 or TRBD2 (5 bases each). The source of this sequence is a human donor who donated a stem cell graft to a child with SCID. CDR3 DNA sequence: TGTGCCAGCGGGGCCGGCGGGCCCTACGAGCAGTACTTC. Encoded protein: CASGAGGPYEQYF.